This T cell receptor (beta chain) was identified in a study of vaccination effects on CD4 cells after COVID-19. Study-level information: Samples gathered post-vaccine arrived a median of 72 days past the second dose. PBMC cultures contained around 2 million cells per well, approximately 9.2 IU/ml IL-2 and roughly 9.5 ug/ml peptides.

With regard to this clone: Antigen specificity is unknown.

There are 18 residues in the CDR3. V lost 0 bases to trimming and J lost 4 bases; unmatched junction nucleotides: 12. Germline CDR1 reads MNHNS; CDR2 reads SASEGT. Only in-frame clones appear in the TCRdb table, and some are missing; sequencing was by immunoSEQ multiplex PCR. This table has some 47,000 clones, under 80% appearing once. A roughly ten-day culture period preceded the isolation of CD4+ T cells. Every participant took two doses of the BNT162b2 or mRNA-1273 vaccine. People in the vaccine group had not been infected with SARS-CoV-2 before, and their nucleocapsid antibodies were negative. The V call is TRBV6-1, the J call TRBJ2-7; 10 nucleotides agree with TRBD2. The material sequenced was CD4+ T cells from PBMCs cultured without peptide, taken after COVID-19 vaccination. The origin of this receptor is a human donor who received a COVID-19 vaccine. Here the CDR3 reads CASSEAVLWASGSYEQYF. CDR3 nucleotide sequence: TGTGCCAGCAGTGAAGCTGTGTTGTGGGCTAGCGGGAGTTACGAGCAGTACTTC.